This TCR beta chain was recorded in a study of radiation and T cells in renal cell carcinoma. Here immunoSEQ multiplex PCR was the method, and the copy in TCRdb shows in-frame clones only, minus some. The top ten hold approximately 22% of the sample, which has about 140,000 clones, 83% seen once. Time point in this sample: baseline pretreatment blood. Treatment given: 15 Gy SBRT to primary tumor, nephrectomy 4 weeks later. Germline values: CDR1 ENHRY, CDR2 SYGVKD. This CDR3 has 11 amino acids. V lost 10 bases to trimming and J lost 6 bases, with 9 bases between them. The rearrangement joins TRBV10-3 to TRBJ2-2; possibly TRBD2 for D (5 bases). The sequence came from a woman between 50 and 59 years old with renal cell carcinoma. The starting material was blood, obtained from a patient whose treatment included radiotherapy and nephrectomy. In nucleotides, the CDR3 is TGTGCCACCCTCGGGGCCGGGGAGCTGTTTTTT. Translated: CATLGAGELFF.